This T cell receptor beta chain was obtained from a study of radiation and T cells in renal cell carcinoma. Turning to the study itself: Nephrectomy followed 15 Gy stereotactic body radiation by 4 weeks.

Study-wide results and caveats: Pretreatment tumor biopsies were lacking, so baseline clonotypes are unknown.

Measured with immunoSEQ multiplex PCR; TCRdb has only the in-frame clones, and not every one. The data hold more than 75,000 clones, with 80% to 90% observed a single time. This clone was seen just once. What it recognizes is unknown. The V gene's germline CDR1 is MGHRA and CDR2 YSYEKL. This CDR3 contains 16 residues. The J segment lost 5 bases and the V segment lost 5 bases, leaving 9 bases of the junction unmatched. The time point was: blood 2 weeks post-SBRT. This sample's treatment: 15 Gy SBRT to primary tumor, nephrectomy 4 weeks later. Blood was sampled at baseline, 2 weeks and 4 weeks after SBRT.

The gene calls are TRBV4-1 and TRBJ2-1; 10 nucleotides agree with TRBD2. The TCR comes from a woman between 45 and 65 years old with renal cell carcinoma. The sequences come from blood, collected from a patient whose treatment included radiotherapy and nephrectomy. The CDR3: CASSASLAGANNEQFF. DNA of the CDR3: TGCGCCAGCAGCGCCTCCCTAGCGGGGGCTAACAATGAGCAGTTCTTC.